The clone carrying this T cell receptor (beta chain) was observed a few times. The antigen is not known. Described time point: newly diagnosed GD, antithyroid drugs for less than 3 months. From PBMCs, RNA was extracted and then used to make the TCR library. This entry comes from a study of regulatory T cells in long-lasting Graves disease. Study-wide points: Newly diagnosed patients had higher TCR diversity than persistent Graves' patients did.

Building the TCR beta libraries relied on iRepertoire HTBI primers, and CDR3 regions underwent Arm-PCR. TCRdb independently ran MiXCR on the multiplex PCR reads; one entry per CDR3 protein. Of 350,000 to 550,000 distinct CDR3 sequences in the sample, around 14% were seen once. These sequences were also reported in another study, on T cells in Graves' hyperthyroidism and ophthalmopathy. As that report states: The study used the HTBI primer set for a first-round RT-PCR of the TCR CDR3.

The clonotype comes from a woman aged 30 to 39 with Graves disease. Sequencing used peripheral blood mononuclear cells (PBMCs), obtained at new diagnosis, from a patient treated with antithyroid drugs.

CDR3 coding DNA: TGTGCCAGCAGTTACTCCTGGGGACCTGAAAAACTGTTTTTT. It codes for CASSYSWGPEKLFF. V is TRBV6-2 or TRBV6-3 and J is TRBJ1-4; possibly TRBD1 for D (5 bases). The V gene's germline CDR1 is MNHEY and CDR2 SVGEGT. Between the trimmed V and J ends, which lost 0 bases and 7 bases, there was a span of 9 bases. The CDR3 length is 14 residues.